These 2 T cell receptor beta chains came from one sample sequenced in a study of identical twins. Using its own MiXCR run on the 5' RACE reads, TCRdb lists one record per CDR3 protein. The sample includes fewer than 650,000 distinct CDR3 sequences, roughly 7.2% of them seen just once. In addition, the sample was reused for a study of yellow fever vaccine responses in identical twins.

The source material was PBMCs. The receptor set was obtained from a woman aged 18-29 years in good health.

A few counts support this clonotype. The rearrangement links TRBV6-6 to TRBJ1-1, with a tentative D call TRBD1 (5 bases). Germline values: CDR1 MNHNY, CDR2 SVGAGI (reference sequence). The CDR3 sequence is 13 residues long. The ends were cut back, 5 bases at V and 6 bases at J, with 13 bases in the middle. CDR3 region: CASSGGVGAEAFF. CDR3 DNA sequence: TGTGCCAGCAGTGGAGGGGTGGGGGCTGAAGCTTTCTTT.

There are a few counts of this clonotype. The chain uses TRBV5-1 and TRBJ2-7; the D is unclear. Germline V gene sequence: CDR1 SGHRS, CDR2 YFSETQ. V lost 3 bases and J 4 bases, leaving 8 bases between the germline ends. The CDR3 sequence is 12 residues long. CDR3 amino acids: CASSSLGYEQYF. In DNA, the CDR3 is TGCGCCAGCAGCTCACTTGGGTACGAGCAGTACTTC.